This T cell receptor (beta chain) derives from a study of T-cell memory formation after mild COVID-19. From the 5' RACE reads, TCRdb called clonotypes with MiXCR, one entry per CDR3 protein. The sample records just over 300,000 distinct CDR3 sequences, approximately 19% being singletons. This clonotype was obtained from a man between 18 and 29 years old who had mild COVID-19 (a few samples of this study predate the infection). Cell type and time point are not known. Sequencing was carried out using PBMCs or a T cell subset sorted from them (not recorded which).

The CDR3: CASSAPDSLRTGELFF. The DNA of the CDR3 is TGCGCCAGCAGCGCCCCTGATAGTTTGCGCACCGGGGAGCTGTTTTTT. This chain joins TRBV5-1 and TRBJ2-2; D is undetermined. The germline V gene encodes CDR1 SGHRS and CDR2 YFSETQ. V was clipped by 4 bases and J by 4 bases, with 17 bases between them. The CDR3 covers 16 residues.